This record covers a single T cell receptor (beta chain). Its antigen is not known. The sample originates from a study of cytomegalovirus exposure and HLA in healthy donors. Those who donated were healthy bone marrow donors. The CDR3 is 14 residues long. V was clipped by 5 bases and J by 13 bases; unmatched bases: 16. The V gene's germline CDR1 is SGHAT and CDR2 FQNNGV. Whole-study results and caveats: Data from an earlier analysis indicated that most TCR beta V segments were productive either about 90% or about 30% of the time.

PCR primers comprised 60 Vbeta and 13 Jbeta primers. Sequenced by immunoSEQ multiplex PCR; TCRdb stores in-frame clones only, minus some. There are some 170,000 clones in the sample; 72% occur only once, and 2% to 3% lies in the top ten. The material sequenced was PBMCs. This receptor was taken from a human donor in good health. The V call is TRBV11-2, the J call TRBJ2-5, with 7 positions matching TRBD1. CDR3 amino acids: CASSAVTGVSGWYF. The CDR3 coding sequence is TGTGCCAGCAGCGCCGTAACAGGGGTCTCAGGGTGGTACTTC.